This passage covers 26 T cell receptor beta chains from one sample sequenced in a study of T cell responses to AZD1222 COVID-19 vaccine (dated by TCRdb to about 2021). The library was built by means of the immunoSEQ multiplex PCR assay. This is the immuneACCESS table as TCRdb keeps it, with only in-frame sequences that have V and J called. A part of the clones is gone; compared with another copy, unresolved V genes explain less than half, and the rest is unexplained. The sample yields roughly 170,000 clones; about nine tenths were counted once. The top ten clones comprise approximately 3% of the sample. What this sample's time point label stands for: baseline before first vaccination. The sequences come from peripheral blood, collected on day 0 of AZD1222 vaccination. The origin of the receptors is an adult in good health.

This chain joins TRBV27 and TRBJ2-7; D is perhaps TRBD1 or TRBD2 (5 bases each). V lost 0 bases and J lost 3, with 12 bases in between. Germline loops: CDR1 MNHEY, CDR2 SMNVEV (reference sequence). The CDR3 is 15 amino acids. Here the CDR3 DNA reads TGTGCCAGCAGTTTATCTGCGCTGGGGGACTACGAGCAGTACTTC. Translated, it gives CASSLSALGDYEQYF.

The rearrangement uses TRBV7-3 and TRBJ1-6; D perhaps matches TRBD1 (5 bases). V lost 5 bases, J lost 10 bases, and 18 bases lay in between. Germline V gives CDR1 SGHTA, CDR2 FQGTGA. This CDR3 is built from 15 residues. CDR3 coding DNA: TGTGCCAGCAGCCCCGCTGGCGGGGAGGGGTCACCCCTCCACTTT. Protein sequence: CASSPAGGEGSPLHF.

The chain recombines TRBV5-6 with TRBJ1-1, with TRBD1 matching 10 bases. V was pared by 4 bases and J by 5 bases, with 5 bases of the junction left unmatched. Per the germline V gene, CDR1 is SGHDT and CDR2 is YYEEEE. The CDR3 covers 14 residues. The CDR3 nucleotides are TGTGCCAGCAGCCTAGGACAGGGGGTGACTGAAGCTTTCTTT. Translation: CASSLGQGVTEAFF.

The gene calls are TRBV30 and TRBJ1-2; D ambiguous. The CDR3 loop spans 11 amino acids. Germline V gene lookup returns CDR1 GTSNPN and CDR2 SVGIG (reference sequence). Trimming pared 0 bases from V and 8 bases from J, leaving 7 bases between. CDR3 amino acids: CAWSVLSGYTF. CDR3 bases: TGTGCCTGGAGTGTACTATCGGGCTACACCTTC.

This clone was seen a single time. As DNA, the CDR3 is TGTGCCAGCAGTACAGGAGGGACTTCGGGCACTGAAGCTTTCTTT. Translated, it gives CASSTGGTSGTEAFF. The chain employs TRBV6-5 and TRBJ1-1, with D possibly matching TRBD1 (5 bases). Germline-derived CDR1 and CDR2 are MNHEY and SVGAGI. Trimming took 5 bases from V and 4 from J, leaving 17 bases between them. The CDR3 totals 15 residues.

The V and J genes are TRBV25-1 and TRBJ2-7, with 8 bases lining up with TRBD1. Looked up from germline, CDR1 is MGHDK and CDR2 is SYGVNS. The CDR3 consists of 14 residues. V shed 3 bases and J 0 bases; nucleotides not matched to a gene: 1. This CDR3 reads CASSDDRGSYEQYF. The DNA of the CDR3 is TGTGCCAGCAGTGATGACAGGGGCTCCTACGAGCAGTACTTC.

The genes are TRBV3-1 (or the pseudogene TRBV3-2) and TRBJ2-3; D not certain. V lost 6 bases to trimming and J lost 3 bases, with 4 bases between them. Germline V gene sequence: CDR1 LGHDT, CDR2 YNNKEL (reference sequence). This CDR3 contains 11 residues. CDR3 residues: CASRRTDTQYF. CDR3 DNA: TGTGCCAGCAGACGAACAGATACGCAGTATTTT.

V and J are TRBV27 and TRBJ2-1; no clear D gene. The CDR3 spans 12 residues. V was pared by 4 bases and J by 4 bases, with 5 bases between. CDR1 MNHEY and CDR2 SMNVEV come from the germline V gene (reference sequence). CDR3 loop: CASSYGYNEQFF. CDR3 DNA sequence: TGTGCCAGCAGTTACGGTTACAATGAGCAGTTCTTC.

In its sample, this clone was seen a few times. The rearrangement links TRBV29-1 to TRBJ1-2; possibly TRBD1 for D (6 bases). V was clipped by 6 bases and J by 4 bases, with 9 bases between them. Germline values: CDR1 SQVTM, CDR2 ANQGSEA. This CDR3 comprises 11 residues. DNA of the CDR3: TGCAGCGTCGTACAGGGCTATGGCTACACCTTC. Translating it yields CSVVQGYGYTF.

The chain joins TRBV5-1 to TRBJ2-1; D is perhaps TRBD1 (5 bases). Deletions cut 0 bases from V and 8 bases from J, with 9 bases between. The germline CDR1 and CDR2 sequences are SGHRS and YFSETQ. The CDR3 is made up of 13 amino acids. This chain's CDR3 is CASSLDLGDEQFF. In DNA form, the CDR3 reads TGCGCCAGCAGCTTGGATTTAGGGGATGAGCAGTTCTTC.

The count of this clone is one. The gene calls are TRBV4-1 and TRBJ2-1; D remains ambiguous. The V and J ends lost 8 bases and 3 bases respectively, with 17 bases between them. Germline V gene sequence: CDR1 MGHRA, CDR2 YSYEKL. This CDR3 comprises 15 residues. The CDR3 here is CASRGLDPIYNEQFF. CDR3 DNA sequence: TGCGCCAGCCGTGGGCTGGATCCGATCTACAATGAGCAGTTCTTC.

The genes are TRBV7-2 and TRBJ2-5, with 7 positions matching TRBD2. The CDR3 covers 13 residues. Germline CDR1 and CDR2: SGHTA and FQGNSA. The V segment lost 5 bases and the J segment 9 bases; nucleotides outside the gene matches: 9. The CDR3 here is CASSPGLVGAQYF. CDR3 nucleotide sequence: TGTGCCAGCAGCCCAGGACTAGTAGGCGCCCAGTACTTC.

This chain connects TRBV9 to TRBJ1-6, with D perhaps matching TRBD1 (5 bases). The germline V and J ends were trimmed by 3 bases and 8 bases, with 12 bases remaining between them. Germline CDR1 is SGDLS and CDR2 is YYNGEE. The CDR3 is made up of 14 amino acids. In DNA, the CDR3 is TGTGCCAGCAGCGAGCGGGACGCAGATTCACCCCTCCACTTT. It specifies CASSERDADSPLHF. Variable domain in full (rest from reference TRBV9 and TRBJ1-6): DSGVTQTPKHLITATGQRVTLRCSPRSGDLSVYWYQQSLDQGLQFLIQYYNGEERAKGNILERFSAQQFPDLHSELNLSSLELGDSALYFCASSERDADSPLHFGNGTRLTVT.

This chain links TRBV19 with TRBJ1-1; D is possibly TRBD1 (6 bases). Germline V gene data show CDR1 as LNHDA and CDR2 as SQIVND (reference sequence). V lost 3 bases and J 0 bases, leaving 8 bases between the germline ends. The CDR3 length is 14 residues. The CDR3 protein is CASSIGGVNTEAFF. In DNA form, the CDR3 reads TGTGCCAGTAGTATCGGGGGCGTGAACACTGAAGCTTTCTTT.

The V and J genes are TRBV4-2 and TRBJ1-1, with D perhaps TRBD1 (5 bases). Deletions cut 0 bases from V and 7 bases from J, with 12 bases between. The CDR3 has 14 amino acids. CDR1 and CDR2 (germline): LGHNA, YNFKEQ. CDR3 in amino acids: CASSQDQGTGEAFF. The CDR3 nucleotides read TGTGCCAGCAGCCAAGATCAAGGGACGGGTGAAGCTTTCTTT.

The CDR3 protein is CASRPSGGAETQYF. The DNA for the CDR3 is TGCGCCAGCAGACCTAGCGGGGGGGCAGAGACCCAGTACTTC. This rearrangement joins TRBV10-2 to TRBJ2-5; TRBD2 matches at 12 bases. V gave up 6 bases and J gave up 4 bases; unmatched junction bases: 3. CDR3 length: 14 residues. CDR1 is WSHSY and CDR2 is SAAADI in the germline V gene.

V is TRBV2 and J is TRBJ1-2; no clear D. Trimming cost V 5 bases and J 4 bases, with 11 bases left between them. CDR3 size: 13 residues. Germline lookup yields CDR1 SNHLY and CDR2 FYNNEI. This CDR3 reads CASSIGPSYGYTF. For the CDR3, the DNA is TGTGCCAGCAGTATCGGGCCGAGCTATGGCTACACCTTC.

The CDR3 DNA reads as TGTGCCAGCACAGACAGGGGCCCCGCCTTAGATACGCAGTATTTT. This encodes CASTDRGPALDTQYF. The chain joins TRBV27 to TRBJ2-3, with TRBD1 matching 8 bases. The CDR3 is 15 amino acids. CDR1 and CDR2 (germline): MNHEY, SMNVEV (reference sequence). V shed 7 bases, J shed 5 bases, and the junction held 11 bases outside the gene matches.

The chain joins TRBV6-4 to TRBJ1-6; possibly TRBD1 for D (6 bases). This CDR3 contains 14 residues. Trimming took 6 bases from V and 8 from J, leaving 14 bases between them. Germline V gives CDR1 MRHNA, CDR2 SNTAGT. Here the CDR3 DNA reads TGTGCCAGCAGCTTGCAGGACAGCGATTCACCCCTCCACTTT. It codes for CASSLQDSDSPLHF.

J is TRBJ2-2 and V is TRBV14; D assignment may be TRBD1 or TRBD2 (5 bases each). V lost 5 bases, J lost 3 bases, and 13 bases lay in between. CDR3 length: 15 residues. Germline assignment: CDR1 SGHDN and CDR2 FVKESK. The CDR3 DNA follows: TGTGCCAGCAGCTCCCCGAGGGGCTACACCGGGGAGCTGTTTTTT. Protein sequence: CASSSPRGYTGELFF.

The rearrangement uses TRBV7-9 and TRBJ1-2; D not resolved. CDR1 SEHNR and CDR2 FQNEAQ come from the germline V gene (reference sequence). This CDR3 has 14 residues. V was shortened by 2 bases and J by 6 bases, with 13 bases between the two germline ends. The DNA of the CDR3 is TGTGCCAGCAGCTTACCCGCGAGTTCCCATGGCTACACCTTC. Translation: CASSLPASSHGYTF. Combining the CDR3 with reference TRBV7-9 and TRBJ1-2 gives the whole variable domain DTGVSQNPRHKITKRGQNVTFRCDPISEHNRLYWYRQTLGQGPEFLTYFQNEAQLEKSRLLSDRFSAERPKGSFSTLEIQRTEQGDSAMYLCASSLPASSHGYTFGSGTRLTVV.

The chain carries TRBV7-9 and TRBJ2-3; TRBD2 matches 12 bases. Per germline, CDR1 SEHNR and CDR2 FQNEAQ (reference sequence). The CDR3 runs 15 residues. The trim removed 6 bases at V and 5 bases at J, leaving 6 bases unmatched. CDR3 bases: TGTGCCAGCAGTCCTAGCGGGGGGGCTGGAGATACGCAGTATTTT. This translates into CASSPSGGAGDTQYF.

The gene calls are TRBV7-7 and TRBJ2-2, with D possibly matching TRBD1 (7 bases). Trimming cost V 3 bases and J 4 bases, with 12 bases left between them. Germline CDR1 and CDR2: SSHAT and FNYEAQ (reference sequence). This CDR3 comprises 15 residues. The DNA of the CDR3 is TGTGCCAGCAGCTTCGGCGGGGACAGCACCGGGGAGCTGTTTTTT. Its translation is CASSFGGDSTGELFF.

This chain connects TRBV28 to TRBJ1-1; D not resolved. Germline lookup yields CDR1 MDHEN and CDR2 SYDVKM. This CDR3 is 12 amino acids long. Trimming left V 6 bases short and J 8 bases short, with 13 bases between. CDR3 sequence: CASRIGQREAFF. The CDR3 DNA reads TGTGCCAGCAGGATCGGGCAGCGGGAAGCTTTCTTT.

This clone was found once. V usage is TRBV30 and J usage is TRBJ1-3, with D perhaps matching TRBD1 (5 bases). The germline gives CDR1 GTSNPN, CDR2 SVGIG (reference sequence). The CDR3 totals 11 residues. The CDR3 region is CAWGTGNTIYF. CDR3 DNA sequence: TGTGCGTGGGGGACTGGAAACACCATATATTTT.

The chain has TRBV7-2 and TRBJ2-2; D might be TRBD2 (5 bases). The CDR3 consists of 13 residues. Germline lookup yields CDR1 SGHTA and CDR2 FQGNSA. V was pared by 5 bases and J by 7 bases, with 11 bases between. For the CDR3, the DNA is TGTGCCAGCAGCCCGGCGGGCAACGGGGAGCTGTTTTTT. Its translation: CASSPAGNGELFF.